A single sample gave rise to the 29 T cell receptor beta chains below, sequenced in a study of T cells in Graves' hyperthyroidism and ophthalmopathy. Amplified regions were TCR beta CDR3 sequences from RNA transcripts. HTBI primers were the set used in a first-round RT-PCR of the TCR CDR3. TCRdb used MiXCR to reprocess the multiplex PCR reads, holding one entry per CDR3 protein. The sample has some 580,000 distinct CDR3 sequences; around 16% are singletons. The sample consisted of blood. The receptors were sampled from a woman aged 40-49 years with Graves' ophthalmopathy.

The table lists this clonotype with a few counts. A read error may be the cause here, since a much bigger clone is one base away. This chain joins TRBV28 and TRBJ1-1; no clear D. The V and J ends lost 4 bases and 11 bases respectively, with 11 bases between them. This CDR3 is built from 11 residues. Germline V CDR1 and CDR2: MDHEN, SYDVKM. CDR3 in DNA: TGTGCCAGCAGTTGCGGGGTGAACGCTTTCTTT. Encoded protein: CASSCGVNAFF. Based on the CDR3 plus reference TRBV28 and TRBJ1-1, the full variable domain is DVKVTQSSRYLVKRTGEKVFLECVQDMDHENMFWYRQDPGLGLRLIYFSYDVKMKEKGDIPEGYSVSREKKERFSLILESASTNQTSMYLCASSCGVNAFFGQGTRLTVV.

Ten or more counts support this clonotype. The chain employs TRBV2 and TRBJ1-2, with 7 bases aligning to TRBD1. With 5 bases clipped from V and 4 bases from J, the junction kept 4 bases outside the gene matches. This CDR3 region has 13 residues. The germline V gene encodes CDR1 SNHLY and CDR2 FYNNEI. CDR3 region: CASSRDSLYGYTF. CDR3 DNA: TGTGCCAGCAGTCGGGACAGCCTCTATGGCTACACCTTC. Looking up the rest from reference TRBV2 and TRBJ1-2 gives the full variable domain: EPEVTQTPSHQVTQMGQEVILRCVPISNHLYFYWYRQILGQKVEFLVSFYNNEISEKSEIFDDQFSVERPDGSNFTLKIRSTKLEDSAMYFCASSRDSLYGYTFGSGTRLTVV.

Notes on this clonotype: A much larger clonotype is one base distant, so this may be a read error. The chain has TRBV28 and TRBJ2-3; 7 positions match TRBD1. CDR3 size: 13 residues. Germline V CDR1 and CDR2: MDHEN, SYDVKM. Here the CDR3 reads CAGSIQGADTQYF. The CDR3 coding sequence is TGTGCCGGCAGTATCCAGGGGGCAGATACGCAGTATTTT.

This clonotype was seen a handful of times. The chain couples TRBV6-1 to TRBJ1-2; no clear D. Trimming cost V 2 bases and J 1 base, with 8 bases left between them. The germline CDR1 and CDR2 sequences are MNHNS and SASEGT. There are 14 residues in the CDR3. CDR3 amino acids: CASSEMIVNYGYTF. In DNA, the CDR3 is TGTGCCAGCAGTGAAATGATAGTTAACTATGGCTACACCTTC.

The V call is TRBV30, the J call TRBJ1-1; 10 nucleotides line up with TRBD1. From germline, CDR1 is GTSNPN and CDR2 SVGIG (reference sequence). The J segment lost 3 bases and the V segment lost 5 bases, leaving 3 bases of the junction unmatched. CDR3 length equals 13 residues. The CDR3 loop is CAWGGQGHTEAFF. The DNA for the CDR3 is TGTGCCTGGGGGGGACAGGGGCACACTGAAGCTTTCTTT. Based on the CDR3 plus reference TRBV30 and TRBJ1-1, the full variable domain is SQTIHQWPATLVQPVGSPLSLECTVEGTSNPNLYWYRQAAGRGLQLLFYSVGIGQISSEVPQNLSASRPQDRQFILSSKKLLLSDSGFYLCAWGGQGHTEAFFGQGTRLTVV.

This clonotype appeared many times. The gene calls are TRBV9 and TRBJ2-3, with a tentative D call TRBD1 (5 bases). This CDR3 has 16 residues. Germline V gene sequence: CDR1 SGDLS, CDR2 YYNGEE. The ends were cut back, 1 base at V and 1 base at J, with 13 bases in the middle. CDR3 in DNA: TGTGCCAGCAGCGTAACAGGAACAGGCGGCACAGATACGCAGTATTTT. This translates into CASSVTGTGGTDTQYF.

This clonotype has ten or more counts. As DNA, the CDR3 is TGTGCCAGCAGCCGGGCAGGGGCCGGCACAGATACGCAGTATTTT. It yields the protein CASSRAGAGTDTQYF. V gene TRBV2 combines with J gene TRBJ2-3, with D possibly matching TRBD1 (6 bases). The CDR3 runs to 15 residues. V gave up 6 bases and J gave up 1 base, with 14 bases separating them. CDR1 and CDR2 (germline): SNHLY, FYNNEI.

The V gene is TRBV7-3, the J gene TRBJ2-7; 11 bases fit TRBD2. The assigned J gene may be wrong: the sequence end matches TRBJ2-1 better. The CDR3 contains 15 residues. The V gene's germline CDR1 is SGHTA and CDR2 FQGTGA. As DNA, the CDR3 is TGTGCCAGCAGCGACGGACTAGCGGGCGCAAGCGAGCAGTTCTTC. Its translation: CASSDGLAGASEQFF.

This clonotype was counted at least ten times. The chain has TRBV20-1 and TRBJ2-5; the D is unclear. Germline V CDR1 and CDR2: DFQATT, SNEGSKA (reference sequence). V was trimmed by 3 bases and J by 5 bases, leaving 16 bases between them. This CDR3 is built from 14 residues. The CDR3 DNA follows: TGCAGTGCTAGCTCCGCTCGGTGGTGGGAGACCCAGTACTTC. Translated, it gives CSASSARWWETQYF.

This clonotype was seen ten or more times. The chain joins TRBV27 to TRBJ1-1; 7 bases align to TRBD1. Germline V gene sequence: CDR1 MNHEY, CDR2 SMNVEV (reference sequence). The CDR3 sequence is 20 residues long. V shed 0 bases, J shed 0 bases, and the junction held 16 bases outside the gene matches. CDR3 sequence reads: CASSLSMRADRDFMNTEAFF. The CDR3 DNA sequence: TGTGCCAGCAGTTTATCGATGAGGGCCGACAGGGATTTTATGAACACTGAAGCTTTCTTT.

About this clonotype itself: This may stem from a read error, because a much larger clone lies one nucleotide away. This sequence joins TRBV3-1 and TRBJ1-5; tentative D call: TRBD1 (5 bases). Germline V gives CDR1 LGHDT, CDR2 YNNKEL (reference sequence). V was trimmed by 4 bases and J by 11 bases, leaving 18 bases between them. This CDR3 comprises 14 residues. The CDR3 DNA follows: TGTGCCAGCAGCCGAGGGCAGGGAAGCCAGGCCCAGCATTTT. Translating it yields CASSRGQGSQAQHF.

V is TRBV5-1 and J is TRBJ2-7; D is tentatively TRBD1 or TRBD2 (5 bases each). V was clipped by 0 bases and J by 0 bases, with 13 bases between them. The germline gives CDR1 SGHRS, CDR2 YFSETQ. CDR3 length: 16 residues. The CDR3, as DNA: TGCGCCAGCAGCTTGGCCTATGGGGGTGGCTCCTACGAGCAGTACTTC. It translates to CASSLAYGGGSYEQYF.

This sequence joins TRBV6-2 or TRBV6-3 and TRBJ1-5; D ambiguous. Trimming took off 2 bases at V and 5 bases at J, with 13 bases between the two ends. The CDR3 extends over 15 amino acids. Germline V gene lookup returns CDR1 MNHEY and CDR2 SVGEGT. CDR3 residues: CASSYAGRVYQPQHF. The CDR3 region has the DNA TGTGCCAGCAGTTACGCGGGGAGGGTTTATCAGCCCCAGCATTTT.

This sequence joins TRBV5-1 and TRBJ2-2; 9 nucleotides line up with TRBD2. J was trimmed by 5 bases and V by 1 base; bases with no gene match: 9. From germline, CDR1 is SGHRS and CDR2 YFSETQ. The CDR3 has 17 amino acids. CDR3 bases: TGCGCCAGCAGCTTGCCTTCTAGCGGGATAGGTACCGGGGAGCTGTTTTTT. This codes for CASSLPSSGIGTGELFF.

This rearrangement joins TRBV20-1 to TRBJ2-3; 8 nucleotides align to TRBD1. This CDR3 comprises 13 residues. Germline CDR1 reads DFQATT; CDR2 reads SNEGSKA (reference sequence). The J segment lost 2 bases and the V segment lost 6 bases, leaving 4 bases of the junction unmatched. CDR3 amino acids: CSARTGHTDTQYF. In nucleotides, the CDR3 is TGCAGTGCCCGGACAGGGCACACAGATACGCAGTATTTT.

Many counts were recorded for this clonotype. The CDR3 nucleotides are TGCAGCGTTTCCAGGGGAGAGACCCAGTACTTC. Amino acid sequence: CSVSRGETQYF. The chain uses TRBV29-1 and TRBJ2-5, with a weak D call TRBD1 (6 bases). This CDR3 spans 11 amino acids. The germline V gene encodes CDR1 SQVTM and CDR2 ANQGSEA. V gave up 5 bases and J gave up 4 bases, with 8 bases separating them.

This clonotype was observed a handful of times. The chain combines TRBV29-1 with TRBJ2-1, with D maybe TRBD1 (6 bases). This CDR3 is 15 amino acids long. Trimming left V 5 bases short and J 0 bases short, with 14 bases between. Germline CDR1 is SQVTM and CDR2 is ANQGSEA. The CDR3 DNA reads TGCAGCGTTAACCCCCGGGACAACTCCTACAATGAGCAGTTCTTC. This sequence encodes CSVNPRDNSYNEQFF.

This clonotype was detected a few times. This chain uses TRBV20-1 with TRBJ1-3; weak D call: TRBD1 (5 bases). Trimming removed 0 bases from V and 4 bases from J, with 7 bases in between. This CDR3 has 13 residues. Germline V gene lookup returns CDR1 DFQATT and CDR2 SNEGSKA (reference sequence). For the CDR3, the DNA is TGCAGTGCTAGAGATAACAGGGGAAACACCATATATTTT. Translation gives CSARDNRGNTIYF.

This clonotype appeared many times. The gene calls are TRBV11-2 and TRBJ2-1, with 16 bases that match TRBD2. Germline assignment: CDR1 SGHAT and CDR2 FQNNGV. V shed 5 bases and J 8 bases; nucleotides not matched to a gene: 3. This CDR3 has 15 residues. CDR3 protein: CASSLGTSGRDEQFF. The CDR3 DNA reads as TGTGCCAGCAGCCTCGGGACTAGCGGGAGGGATGAGCAGTTCTTC.

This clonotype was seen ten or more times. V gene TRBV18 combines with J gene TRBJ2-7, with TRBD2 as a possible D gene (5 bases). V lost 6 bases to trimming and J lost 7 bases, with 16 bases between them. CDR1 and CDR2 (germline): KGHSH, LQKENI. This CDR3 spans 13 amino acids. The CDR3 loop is CASSLTRNSEQYF. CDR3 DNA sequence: TGTGCCAGCTCCCTAACTAGGAACTCTGAGCAGTACTTC.

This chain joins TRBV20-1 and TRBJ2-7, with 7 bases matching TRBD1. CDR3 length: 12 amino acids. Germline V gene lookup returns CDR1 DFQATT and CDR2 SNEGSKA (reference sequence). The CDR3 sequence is CSGTAPSYEQYF. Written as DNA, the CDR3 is TGCAGCGGGACAGCCCCTTCCTACGAGCAGTACTTC.

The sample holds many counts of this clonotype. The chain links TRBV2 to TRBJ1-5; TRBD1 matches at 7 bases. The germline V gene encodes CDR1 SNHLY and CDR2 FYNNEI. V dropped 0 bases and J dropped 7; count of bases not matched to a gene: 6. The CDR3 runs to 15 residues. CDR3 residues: CASSEATGSRQPQHF. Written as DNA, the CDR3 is TGTGCCAGCAGTGAAGCGACAGGGTCGAGGCAGCCCCAGCATTTT. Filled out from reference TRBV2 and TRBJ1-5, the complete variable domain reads EPEVTQTPSHQVTQMGQEVILRCVPISNHLYFYWYRQILGQKVEFLVSFYNNEISEKSEIFDDQFSVERPDGSNFTLKIRSTKLEDSAMYFCASSEATGSRQPQHFGDGTRLSIL.

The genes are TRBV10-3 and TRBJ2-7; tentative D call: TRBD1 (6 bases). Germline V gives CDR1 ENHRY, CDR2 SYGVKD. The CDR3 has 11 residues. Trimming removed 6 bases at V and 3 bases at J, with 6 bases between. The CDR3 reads CAIRDSYEQYF. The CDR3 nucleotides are TGTGCCATCAGGGACAGCTACGAGCAGTACTTC.

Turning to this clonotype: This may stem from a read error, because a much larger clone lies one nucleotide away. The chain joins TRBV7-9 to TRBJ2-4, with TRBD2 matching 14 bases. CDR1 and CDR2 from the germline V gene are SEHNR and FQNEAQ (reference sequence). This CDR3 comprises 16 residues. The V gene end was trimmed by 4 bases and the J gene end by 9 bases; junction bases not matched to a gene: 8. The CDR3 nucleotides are TGTGCCAGCAGCTCTGGGACTAGCGGGGGCTTAGGCATTCAGTACTTC. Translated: CASSSGTSGGLGIQYF.

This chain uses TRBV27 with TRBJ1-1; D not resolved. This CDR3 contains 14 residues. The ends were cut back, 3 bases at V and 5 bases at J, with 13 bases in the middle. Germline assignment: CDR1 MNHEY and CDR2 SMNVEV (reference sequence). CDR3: CASSFSGRVTEAFF. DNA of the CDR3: TGTGCCAGCAGTTTCTCGGGAAGAGTGACTGAAGCTTTCTTT.

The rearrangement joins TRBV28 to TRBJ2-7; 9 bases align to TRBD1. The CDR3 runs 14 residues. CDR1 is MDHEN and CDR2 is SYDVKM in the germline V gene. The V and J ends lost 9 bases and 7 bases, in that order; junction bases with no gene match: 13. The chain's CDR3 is CASSVQGASEEQYF. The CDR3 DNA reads TGTGCCAGTAGTGTACAGGGGGCGTCGGAAGAGCAGTACTTC.

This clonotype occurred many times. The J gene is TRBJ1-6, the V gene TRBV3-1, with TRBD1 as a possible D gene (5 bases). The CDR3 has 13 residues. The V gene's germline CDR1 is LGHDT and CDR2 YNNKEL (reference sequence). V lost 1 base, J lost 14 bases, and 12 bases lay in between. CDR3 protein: CASSQGAWGTLHF. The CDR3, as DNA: TGTGCCAGCAGCCAAGGGGCTTGGGGCACCCTCCACTTT.

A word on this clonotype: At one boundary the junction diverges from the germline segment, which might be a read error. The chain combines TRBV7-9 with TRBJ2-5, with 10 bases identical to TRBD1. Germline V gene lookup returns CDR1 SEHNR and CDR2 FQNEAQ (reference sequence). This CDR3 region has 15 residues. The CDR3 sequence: CASSRRTGGEETHYF. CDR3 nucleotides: TGTGCCAGCAGCCGACGGACAGGGGGAGAAGAGACCCATTACTTC.

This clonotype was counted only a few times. This CDR3 is CSALGLAGGRETQYF. DNA of the CDR3: TGCAGTGCTCTCGGACTAGCGGGGGGAAGAGAGACCCAGTACTTC. The chain has TRBV20-1 and TRBJ2-5; 14 nucleotides line up with TRBD2. V shed 5 bases, J shed 4 bases, and the junction held 6 bases outside the gene matches. This CDR3 is 15 amino acids long. Germline CDR1 reads DFQATT; CDR2 reads SNEGSKA (reference sequence).